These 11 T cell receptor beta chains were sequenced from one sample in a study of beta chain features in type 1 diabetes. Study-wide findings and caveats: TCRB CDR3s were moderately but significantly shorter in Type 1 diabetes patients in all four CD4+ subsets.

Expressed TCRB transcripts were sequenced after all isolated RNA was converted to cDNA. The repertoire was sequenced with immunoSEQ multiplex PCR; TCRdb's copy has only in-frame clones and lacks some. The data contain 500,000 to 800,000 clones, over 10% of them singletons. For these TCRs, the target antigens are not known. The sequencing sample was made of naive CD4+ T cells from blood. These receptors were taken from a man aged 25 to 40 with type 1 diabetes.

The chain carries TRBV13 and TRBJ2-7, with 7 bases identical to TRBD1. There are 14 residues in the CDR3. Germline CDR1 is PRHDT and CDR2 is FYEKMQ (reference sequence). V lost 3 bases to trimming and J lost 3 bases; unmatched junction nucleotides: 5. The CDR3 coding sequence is TGTGCCAGCAGCTTTAACCGGGACAGCTACGAGCAGTACTTC. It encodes CASSFNRDSYEQYF.

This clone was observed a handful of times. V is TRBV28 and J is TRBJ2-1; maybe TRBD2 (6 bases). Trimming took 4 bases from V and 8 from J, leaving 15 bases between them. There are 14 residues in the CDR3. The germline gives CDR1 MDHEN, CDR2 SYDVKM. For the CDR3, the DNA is TGTGCCAGCAGTTCGGGGACTCCCCGCGATGAGCAGTTCTTC. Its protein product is CASSSGTPRDEQFF.

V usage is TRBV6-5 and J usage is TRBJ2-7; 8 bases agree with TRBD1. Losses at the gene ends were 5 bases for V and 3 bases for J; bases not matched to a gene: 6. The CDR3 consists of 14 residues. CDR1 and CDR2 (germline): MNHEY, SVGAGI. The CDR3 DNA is TGTGCCAGCAGTCGGACAGGGTACGTCTACGAGCAGTACTTC. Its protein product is CASSRTGYVYEQYF.

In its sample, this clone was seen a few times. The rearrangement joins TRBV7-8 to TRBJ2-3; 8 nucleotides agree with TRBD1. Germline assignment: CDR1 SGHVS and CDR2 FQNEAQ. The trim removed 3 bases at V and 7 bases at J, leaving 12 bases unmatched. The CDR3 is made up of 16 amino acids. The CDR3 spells CASSFYDRGSVNTQYF. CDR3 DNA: TGTGCCAGCAGCTTCTACGACAGGGGTTCAGTCAATACGCAGTATTTT.

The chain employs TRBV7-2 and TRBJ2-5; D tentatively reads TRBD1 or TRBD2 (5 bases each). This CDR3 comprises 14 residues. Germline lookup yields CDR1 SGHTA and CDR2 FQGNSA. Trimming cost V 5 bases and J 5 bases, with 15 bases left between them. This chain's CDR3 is CASSQLGARETQYF. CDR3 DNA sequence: TGTGCCAGCAGCCAACTAGGGGCCCGGGAGACCCAGTACTTC.

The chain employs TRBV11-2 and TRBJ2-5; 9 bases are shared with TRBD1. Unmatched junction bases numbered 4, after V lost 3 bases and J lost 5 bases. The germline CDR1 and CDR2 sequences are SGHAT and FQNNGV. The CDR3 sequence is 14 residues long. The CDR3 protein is CASSLDRGRETQYF. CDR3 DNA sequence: TGTGCCAGCAGCTTGGACAGGGGTAGGGAGACCCAGTACTTC.

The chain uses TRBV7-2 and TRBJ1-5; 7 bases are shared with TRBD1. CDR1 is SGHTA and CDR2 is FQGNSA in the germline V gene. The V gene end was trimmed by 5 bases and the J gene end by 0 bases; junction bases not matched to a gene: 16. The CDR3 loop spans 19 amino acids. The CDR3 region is CASSLHGGQETYSNQPQHF. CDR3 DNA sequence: TGTGCCAGCAGCCTACATGGAGGACAGGAGACCTATAGCAATCAGCCCCAGCATTTT.

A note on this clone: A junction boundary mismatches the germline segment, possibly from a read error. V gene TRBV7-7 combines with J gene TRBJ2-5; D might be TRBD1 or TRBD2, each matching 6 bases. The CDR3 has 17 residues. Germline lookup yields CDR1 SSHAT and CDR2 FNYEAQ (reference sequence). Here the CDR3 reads CASSINPGGTIQETQYF. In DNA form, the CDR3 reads TGTGCTAGCAGCATCAACCCTGGGGGGACAATTCAAGAGACCCAGTACTTC.

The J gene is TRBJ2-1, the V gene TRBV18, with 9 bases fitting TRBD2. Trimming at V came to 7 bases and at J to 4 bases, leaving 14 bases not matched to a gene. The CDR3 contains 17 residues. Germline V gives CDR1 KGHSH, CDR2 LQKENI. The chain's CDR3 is CASCPSSGAGGYNEQFF. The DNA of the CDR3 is TGTGCCAGCTGCCCATCCTCAGGAGCGGGGGGATACAATGAGCAGTTCTTC.

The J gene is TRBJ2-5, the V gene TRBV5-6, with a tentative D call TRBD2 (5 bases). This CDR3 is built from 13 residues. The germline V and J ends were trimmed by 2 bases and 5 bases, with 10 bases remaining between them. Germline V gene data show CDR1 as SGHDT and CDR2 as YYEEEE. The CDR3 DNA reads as TGTGCCAGCAGCTTTGGAGGATGGGAGACCCAGTACTTC. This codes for CASSFGGWETQYF.

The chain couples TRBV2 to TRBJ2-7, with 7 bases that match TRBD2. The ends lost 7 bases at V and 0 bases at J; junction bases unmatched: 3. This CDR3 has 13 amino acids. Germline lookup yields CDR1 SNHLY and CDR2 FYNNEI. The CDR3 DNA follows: TGTGCCAGCACCGGGACTATCTCCTACGAGCAGTACTTC. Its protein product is CASTGTISYEQYF.